The 25 T cell receptor beta chains in this list originate from one sample, sequenced in a study of control samples from healthy donors and cancer patients. Libraries were prepared by immunoSEQ multiplex PCR; TCRdb keeps only in-frame clonotypes and omits some of them. Here the sample spans about 180,000 clones, approximately 94% being singletons. The sample consisted of blood. The receptors were sampled from a man aged 25-40 years in good health.

The V gene is TRBV13, the J gene TRBJ2-5; 10 bases are shared with TRBD2. V gave up 4 bases and J gave up 5 bases; unmatched junction bases: 10. The CDR3 runs 16 residues. CDR1 is PRHDT, CDR2 FYEKMQ, per germline (reference sequence). CDR3 nucleotide sequence: TGTGCCAGCAGCTCCTCGGGACTAGCGAAGGGGGAGACCCAGTACTTC. It translates to CASSSSGLAKGETQYF.

This rearrangement joins TRBV2 to TRBJ2-1, with 9 bases aligning to TRBD2. The junction had 5 bases not matched to a gene; V was cut back by 6 bases and J by 5 bases. CDR1 is SNHLY, CDR2 FYNNEI, per germline. This CDR3 is built from 14 residues. This chain's CDR3 is CASRVREGNNEQFF. For the CDR3, the DNA is TGTGCCAGCAGGGTGCGGGAGGGCAACAATGAGCAGTTCTTC. Full variable domain (outside the CDR3, taken from reference TRBV2 and TRBJ2-1): EPEVTQTPSHQVTQMGQEVILRCVPISNHLYFYWYRQILGQKVEFLVSFYNNEISEKSEIFDDQFSVERPDGSNFTLKIRSTKLEDSAMYFCASRVREGNNEQFFGPGTRLTVL.

The chain uses TRBV5-6 and TRBJ2-1, with 9 bases fitting TRBD2. The V gene end was trimmed by 5 bases and the J gene end by 3 bases; junction bases not matched to a gene: 6. Looked up from germline, CDR1 is SGHDT and CDR2 is YYEEEE. The CDR3 covers 15 residues. CDR3: CASRKRGANYNEQFF. The CDR3 DNA follows: TGTGCCAGCAGAAAGCGGGGGGCCAACTACAATGAGCAGTTCTTC.

The chain carries TRBV4-1 and TRBJ2-7, with D possibly being TRBD1 (6 bases). The CDR3 has 14 amino acids. CDR1 and CDR2 (germline): MGHRA, YSYEKL. Trimming left V 4 bases short and J 3 bases short, with 13 bases between. The CDR3 DNA sequence: TGCGCCAGCAGCCCTCTAGGGGGAAGCTACGAGCAGTACTTC. It yields the protein CASSPLGGSYEQYF.

This clone was seen once. The rearrangement uses TRBV1 and TRBJ1-1. TRBV1 is marked as a pseudogene. This CDR3 is 14 amino acids long. CDR3 in amino acids: CTSSLNPRDTEAFF. CDR3 sequence (DNA): TGCACCAGCAGCCTTAACCCGAGGGACACTGAAGCTTTCTTT.

The rearrangement uses TRBV9 and TRBJ2-3; perhaps TRBD2 as D (6 bases). Germline assignment: CDR1 SGDLS and CDR2 YYNGEE. This CDR3 has 16 residues. The V end was cut by 3 bases, the J end by 0 bases, with 14 bases between. CDR3 protein: CASSAVGLASTDTQYF. Written as DNA, the CDR3 is TGTGCCAGCAGCGCCGTAGGGCTAGCGAGCACAGATACGCAGTATTTT.

This clone was seen once. J is TRBJ2-7 and V is TRBV7-2; 13 nucleotides agree with TRBD2. The CDR3 runs 15 residues. With 3 bases clipped from V and 7 bases from J, the junction kept 6 bases outside the gene matches. Germline assignment: CDR1 SGHTA and CDR2 FQGNSA. This CDR3 is CASSLTSGGPREQYF. The CDR3 bases are TGTGCCAGCAGCTTGACTAGCGGGGGGCCCCGGGAGCAGTACTTC. The entire variable domain, with the rest obtained from reference TRBV7-2 and TRBJ2-7, is as follows: GAGVSQSPSNKVTEKGKDVELRCDPISGHTALYWYRQSLGQGLEFLIYFQGNSAPDKSGLPSDRFSAERTGGSVSTLTIQRTQQEDSAVYLCASSLTSGGPREQYFGPGTRLTVT.

V usage is TRBV27 and J usage is TRBJ2-7; unclear D gene. This CDR3 comprises 17 residues. The V and J ends lost 2 bases and 6 bases respectively, with 23 bases between them. Germline CDR1 reads MNHEY; CDR2 reads SMNVEV (reference sequence). The CDR3 region is CASSLLRWTDRASEQYF. DNA for the CDR3: TGTGCCAGCAGTTTACTTAGATGGACGGACCGCGCGTCCGAGCAGTACTTC.

The rearrangement uses TRBV11-2 and TRBJ1-5, with 7 bases matching TRBD1. The length of the CDR3 is 15 residues. V lost 3 bases, J lost 6 bases, and 8 bases stayed unmatched. Looked up from germline, CDR1 is SGHAT and CDR2 is FQNNGV. CDR3 nucleotide sequence: TGTGCCAGCAGCTTGACAGGGCAGAAAGGTCAGCCCCAGCATTTT. This encodes CASSLTGQKGQPQHF.

The genes are TRBV21-1 and TRBJ1-2. TRBV21-1 is an annotated pseudogene. CDR3 length: 15 residues. The DNA of the CDR3 is TGTGCCAGCAGCAAAGAGAGGGTTATTAACTATGGCTACACCTTC. Its protein product is CASSKERVINYGYTF.

This chain connects TRBV6-6 to TRBJ2-1; tentatively, D is TRBD2 (6 bases). V was trimmed by 6 bases and J by 7 bases, leaving 13 bases between them. This CDR3 contains 13 residues. In germline, CDR1 is MNHNY, CDR2 SVGAGI (reference sequence). CDR3 bases: TGTGCCAGCAGATGGACTGCGGGGAATGAGCAGTTCTTC. Its translation is CASRWTAGNEQFF.

This chain joins TRBV12-3 or TRBV12-4 and TRBJ1-1, with TRBD1 matching 8 bases. The CDR3 loop spans 13 amino acids. V lost 8 bases and J lost 4; bases outside the gene matches: 6. The CDR3 region has the DNA TGTGCCAGCTGGCAGGGGGCTGGCACTGAAGCTTTCTTT. This sequence encodes CASWQGAGTEAFF.

This clone has only a few counts. The genes are TRBV10-2 and TRBJ2-1; D remains unclear. Germline CDR1 is WSHSY and CDR2 is SAAADI. The CDR3 loop spans 14 amino acids. V lost 5 bases to trimming and J lost 0 bases, with 8 bases between them. In DNA, the CDR3 is TGCGCCAGCAGTTCCCGCGGCTCCTACAATGAGCAGTTCTTC. Its protein product is CASSSRGSYNEQFF.

The chain recombines TRBV5-1 with TRBJ2-1; D unresolved. This CDR3 is built from 12 residues. Trimming took 4 bases from V and 3 from J, leaving 5 bases between them. The germline gives CDR1 SGHRS, CDR2 YFSETQ. Here the CDR3 DNA reads TGCGCCAGCAGCATGGGCTACAATGAGCAGTTCTTC. It encodes CASSMGYNEQFF. The full variable domain, rest sourced from reference TRBV5-1 and TRBJ2-1, is KAGVTQTPRYLIKTRGQQVTLSCSPISGHRSVSWYQQTPGQGLQFLFEYFSETQRNKGNFPGRFSGRQFSNSRSEMNVSTLELGDSALYLCASSMGYNEQFFGPGTRLTVL.

This chain links TRBV7-6 with TRBJ1-3; D gene ambiguous. CDR1 SGHVS and CDR2 FNYEAQ come from the germline V gene. This CDR3 contains 12 residues. The germline V and J ends were trimmed by 5 bases and 4 bases, with 6 bases remaining between them. CDR3 DNA: TGTGCCAGCAGCCCCGGAGGAAACACCATATATTTT. Translating gives CASSPGGNTIYF.

Of note for this clone: The sample contains more than one DNA sequence encoding this CDR3. The rearrangement links TRBV7-9 to TRBJ2-5; D call uncertain. Germline V gene sequence: CDR1 SEHNR, CDR2 FQNEAQ (reference sequence). This CDR3 contains 13 residues. The V gene lost 3 bases and the J gene lost 5 bases, with 10 bases spanning the gap. The CDR3 bases are TGTGCCAGCAGCTTTGGTCTTGAGGAGACCCAGTACTTC. Translating gives CASSFGLEETQYF.

This clone was observed a single time. The rearrangement uses TRBV9 and TRBJ2-3; 8 bases agree with TRBD2. The CDR3 sequence is 15 residues long. With V trimmed by 4 bases and J by 5 bases, 9 bases remained unmatched. Looked up from germline, CDR1 is SGDLS and CDR2 is YYNGEE. The CDR3 sequence is CASSPRGGRLDTQYF. The CDR3, as DNA: TGTGCCAGCAGCCCTCGGGGGGGCCGATTAGATACGCAGTATTTT.

This chain joins TRBV6-2 or TRBV6-3 and TRBJ2-7; D gene ambiguous. The CDR3 is made up of 12 amino acids. Germline V gene data show CDR1 as MNHEY and CDR2 as SVGEGT. V lost 6 bases and J lost 4, with 10 bases in between. The DNA for the CDR3 is TGTGCCAGCAGCCTAGACCGTTACGAGCAGTACTTC. As protein: CASSLDRYEQYF.

In nucleotides, the CDR3 is TGTGCCAGTAGAAATCCAGGGGCAAATCAGCCCCAGCATTTT. Translated, it gives CASRNPGANQPQHF. The genes are TRBV19 and TRBJ1-5, with a weak D call TRBD1 (6 bases). The V end was cut by 6 bases, the J end by 4 bases, with 13 bases between. Germline CDR1 LNHDA, CDR2 SQIVND (reference sequence). The CDR3 totals 14 residues.

This clone was seen a single time. The genes are TRBV10-3 and TRBJ1-1, with D perhaps matching TRBD1 (6 bases). V was shortened by 2 bases and J by 4 bases, with 11 bases between the two germline ends. The CDR3 is made up of 14 amino acids. Germline lookup yields CDR1 ENHRY and CDR2 SYGVKD. The CDR3 spells CAISERSTGTEAFF. The CDR3 region has the DNA TGTGCCATCAGTGAGAGGTCGACAGGCACTGAAGCTTTCTTT.

The chain recombines TRBV18 with TRBJ2-5; D remains unclear. This CDR3 spans 13 amino acids. Trimming removed 2 bases from V and 5 bases from J, with 9 bases in between. Per germline, CDR1 KGHSH and CDR2 LQKENI. CDR3: CASSPLGSETQYF. DNA for the CDR3: TGTGCCAGCTCACCATTAGGTTCGGAGACCCAGTACTTC.

CDR3 loop: CASSESLGGFGGETQYF. CDR3 coding DNA: TGTGCCAGCAGTGAATCCCTGGGAGGATTTGGGGGAGAGACCCAGTACTTC. V usage is TRBV6-1 and J usage is TRBJ2-5; tentative D call: TRBD2 (6 bases). This CDR3 has 17 residues. Germline V gene data show CDR1 as MNHNS and CDR2 as SASEGT. Trimming shortened V by 2 bases and J by 4 bases, and 20 bases separated the two germline ends.

V is TRBV10-3 and J is TRBJ1-6, with a possible D match to TRBD1 (6 bases). Looked up from germline, CDR1 is ENHRY and CDR2 is SYGVKD. The length of the CDR3 is 15 residues. Trimming left V 8 bases short and J 11 bases short, with 22 bases between. CDR3 DNA sequence: TGTGCCATCCGCGGGGGGGGGCCCTTGGATCCACCCCTCCACTTT. Translation gives CAIRGGGPLDPPLHF.

This clone was seen a single time. The chain is built from TRBV9 and TRBJ1-3; D might be TRBD1 (5 bases). The CDR3 totals 13 residues. The V end was cut by 3 bases, the J end by 4 bases, with 8 bases between. The germline V gene encodes CDR1 SGDLS and CDR2 YYNGEE. CDR3 residues: CASSGGSGNTIYF. For the CDR3, the DNA is TGTGCCAGCAGCGGGGGGTCGGGAAACACCATATATTTT.

This clone was observed a single time. This chain connects TRBV27 to TRBJ1-2; TRBD1 is a possible D gene (6 bases). Trimming removed 2 bases at V and 8 bases at J, with 12 bases between. Germline assignment: CDR1 MNHEY and CDR2 SMNVEV (reference sequence). This CDR3 is built from 13 residues. The CDR3 spells CASSLTGREGYTF. In DNA, the CDR3 is TGTGCCAGCAGTTTAACAGGGCGCGAGGGCTACACCTTC.